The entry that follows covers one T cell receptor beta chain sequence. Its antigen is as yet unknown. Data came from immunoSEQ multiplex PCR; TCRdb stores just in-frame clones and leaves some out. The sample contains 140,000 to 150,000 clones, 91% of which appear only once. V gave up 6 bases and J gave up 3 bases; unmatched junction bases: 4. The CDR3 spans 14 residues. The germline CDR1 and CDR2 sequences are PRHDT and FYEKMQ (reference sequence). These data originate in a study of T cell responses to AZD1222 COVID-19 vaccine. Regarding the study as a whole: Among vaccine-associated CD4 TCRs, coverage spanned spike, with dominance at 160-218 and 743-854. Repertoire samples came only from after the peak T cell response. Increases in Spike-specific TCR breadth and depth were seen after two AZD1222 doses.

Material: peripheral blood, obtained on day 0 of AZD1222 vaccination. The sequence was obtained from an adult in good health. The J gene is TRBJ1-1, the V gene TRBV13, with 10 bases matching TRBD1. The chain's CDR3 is CASRAGQGYTEAFF. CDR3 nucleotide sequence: TGTGCCAGCAGAGCGGGACAGGGGTACACTGAAGCTTTCTTT.